The clone carrying this TCR beta chain is a singleton in its sample. Patients had residual fresh-frozen tumor tissue and more than two years of survival data. No glioblastoma patient carried an isocitrate dehydrogenase mutation. This specimen comes from a study of glioma-infiltrating T cells after dendritic cell vaccination. Study at large: Dendritic cells derived from monocytes and pulsed with autologous tumor lysate formed the vaccine.

J lost 8 bases, V lost 4 bases, and 8 bases had no gene match. CDR1 ENHRY and CDR2 SYGVKD come from the germline V gene. The CDR3 length is 14 residues. The table came from immunoSEQ multiplex PCR; TCRdb's copy has only in-frame clones and leaves some out. Of 60,000 to 70,000 clones listed, 80% to 85% are singletons. V and J are TRBV10-3 and TRBJ1-2, with TRBD1 identical over 9 bases. This TCR came from a human donor with glioblastoma. The sample in question was blood, obtained before dendritic cell vaccination. In nucleotides, the CDR3 is TGTGCCATCAGTGGGGACAGGGCTTCGTGGGGCTACACCTTC. This encodes CAISGDRASWGYTF.